Below, 27 T cell receptor beta chains from the same sample are listed, as sequenced in a study of long-term antiretroviral therapy in people with HIV. A v3.0 immunoSEQ assay was performed at survey level. Produced via immunoSEQ multiplex PCR; TCRdb's table is partial and in-frame only. The sample records tens of thousands of clones, about 89% being singletons. The source material was unsorted PBMCs, sampled 3.1 years after starting antiretroviral therapy. These receptors all come from a young man with HIV.

The chain carries TRBV6-1 and TRBJ1-2; 8 bases agree with TRBD1. Germline assignment: CDR1 MNHNS and CDR2 SASEGT. The V segment lost 7 bases and the J segment 8 bases; nucleotides outside the gene matches: 9. The CDR3 runs 13 residues. The DNA for the CDR3 is TGTGCCAGCAACCTGGGACAGGAAGAGGGCTACACCTTC. This codes for CASNLGQEEGYTF.

The chain carries TRBV2 and TRBJ2-3; 9 bases match TRBD2. The V segment lost 4 bases and the J segment 3 bases; nucleotides outside the gene matches: 2. This CDR3 contains 14 residues. Per germline, CDR1 SNHLY and CDR2 FYNNEI. In nucleotides, the CDR3 is TGTGCCAGCAGTGTGGGACTAGCAACAGATACGCAGTATTTT. It yields the protein CASSVGLATDTQYF.

The CDR3 bases are TGTGCCAGCAGCCCCGAGACGTACGAGCAGTACTTC. Amino acid sequence: CASSPETYEQYF. The chain uses TRBV2 and TRBJ2-7, with D unclear. Germline loops: CDR1 SNHLY, CDR2 FYNNEI. CDR3 size: 12 residues. Trimming cost V 6 bases and J 4 bases, with 10 bases left between them. The full variable domain, rest sourced from reference TRBV2 and TRBJ2-7, is EPEVTQTPSHQVTQMGQEVILRCVPISNHLYFYWYRQILGQKVEFLVSFYNNEISEKSEIFDDQFSVERPDGSNFTLKIRSTKLEDSAMYFCASSPETYEQYFGPGTRLTVT.

The J gene is TRBJ1-2, the V gene TRBV27; D call uncertain. The V end was cut by 5 bases, the J end by 4 bases, with 5 bases between. CDR3 length equals 11 residues. Germline V gene data show CDR1 as MNHEY and CDR2 as SMNVEV (reference sequence). CDR3 sequence: CASSPGYGYTF. Here the CDR3 DNA reads TGTGCCAGCAGTCCGGGCTATGGCTACACCTTC.

This chain connects TRBV11-2 to TRBJ2-1, with 11 bases identical to TRBD2. V lost 5 bases to trimming and J lost 7 bases; unmatched junction nucleotides: 4. This CDR3 has 14 residues. Germline V gene data show CDR1 as SGHAT and CDR2 as FQNNGV. The CDR3 bases are TGTGCCAGCAGCCTCGGGACTAGCGGAAATGAGCAGTTCTTC. Protein product: CASSLGTSGNEQFF.

The chain carries TRBV15 and TRBJ1-3, with 9 bases identical to TRBD1. The ends lost 6 bases at V and 2 bases at J; junction bases unmatched: 2. The CDR3 has 14 residues. The V gene's germline CDR1 is LNHNV and CDR2 YYDKDF (reference sequence). The CDR3 reads CATRGQGAGNTIYF. The CDR3, as DNA: TGTGCCACCAGGGGACAGGGCGCTGGAAACACCATATATTTT.

This chain joins TRBV4-3 and TRBJ2-7; TRBD1 agrees at 7 bases. V lost 3 bases and J lost 3; bases outside the gene matches: 8. Germline V lookup: CDR1 LGHNA, CDR2 YSLEER. The CDR3 covers 15 residues. The CDR3 DNA follows: TGCGCCAGCAGCCAGAGACAGGGAGAATTCTACGAGCAGTACTTC. This gives the protein CASSQRQGEFYEQYF.

This chain joins TRBV28 and TRBJ2-3; D unclear. The CDR3 extends over 14 amino acids. Germline loops: CDR1 MDHEN, CDR2 SYDVKM. V was cut by 5 bases and J by 2 bases, with 11 bases left in between. CDR3 residues: CASSLTPSTDTQYF. Here the CDR3 DNA reads TGTGCCAGCAGTCTCACTCCATCCACAGATACGCAGTATTTT. Based on the CDR3 plus reference TRBV28 and TRBJ2-3, the full variable domain is DVKVTQSSRYLVKRTGEKVFLECVQDMDHENMFWYRQDPGLGLRLIYFSYDVKMKEKGDIPEGYSVSREKKERFSLILESASTNQTSMYLCASSLTPSTDTQYFGPGTRLTVL.

This clone was seen once. V gene TRBV15 combines with J gene TRBJ2-2, with D unclear. CDR1 is LNHNV and CDR2 is YYDKDF in the germline V gene (reference sequence). The length of the CDR3 is 12 residues. V was trimmed by 6 bases and J by 6 bases, leaving 8 bases between them. CDR3: CATRWSAGELFF. The CDR3, as DNA: TGTGCCACCAGGTGGTCAGCCGGGGAGCTGTTTTTT.

The chain is built from TRBV7-2 and TRBJ2-2; tentatively, D is TRBD1 (5 bases). This CDR3 contains 15 residues. The germline V gene encodes CDR1 SGHTA and CDR2 FQGNSA. The germline V and J ends were trimmed by 1 base and 2 bases, with 8 bases remaining between them. CDR3 region: CASSLGQINTGELFF. The CDR3 DNA sequence: TGTGCCAGCAGCTTAGGACAGATTAACACCGGGGAGCTGTTTTTT.

This chain uses TRBV7-8 with TRBJ2-1; D remains unclear. CDR1 SGHVS and CDR2 FQNEAQ come from the germline V gene. This CDR3 region has 12 residues. Trimming took 0 bases from V and 8 from J, leaving 5 bases between them. CDR3 sequence reads: CASSLAVYEQFF. In nucleotides, the CDR3 is TGTGCCAGCAGCTTAGCCGTTTATGAGCAGTTCTTC.

The chain is built from TRBV11-2 and TRBJ2-3, with D possibly being TRBD1 (6 bases). Germline-derived CDR1 and CDR2 are SGHAT and FQNNGV. The V and J ends lost 2 bases and 3 bases respectively, with 15 bases between them. This CDR3 is 16 amino acids long. The CDR3 DNA follows: TGTGCCAGCAGCTTACGATGGCGCAGGGGAACAGATACGCAGTATTTT. This sequence encodes CASSLRWRRGTDTQYF.

This clone was seen a single time. This chain connects TRBV15 to TRBJ2-3; 7 bases match TRBD2. V lost 0 bases to trimming and J lost 6 bases; unmatched junction nucleotides: 6. Germline assignment: CDR1 LNHNV and CDR2 YYDKDF (reference sequence). The length of the CDR3 is 15 residues. The CDR3 spells CATSRDRLAVDTQYF. The CDR3 nucleotides are TGTGCCACCAGCAGAGATAGGCTAGCGGTCGATACGCAGTATTTT.

This chain links TRBV30 with TRBJ2-7, with D perhaps assigned TRBD1 or TRBD2 (5 bases each). V was trimmed by 1 base and J by 7 bases, leaving 14 bases between them. This CDR3 has 13 residues. Germline V lookup: CDR1 GTSNPN, CDR2 SVGIG (reference sequence). In DNA form, the CDR3 reads TGTGCCTGGAGTGACAGGCCGGGAAGGGAGCAGTACTTC. Its protein is CAWSDRPGREQYF.

The chain employs TRBV4-3 and TRBJ2-2; tentatively, D is TRBD2 (6 bases). CDR3 length equals 14 residues. V was pared by 4 bases and J by 5 bases, with 11 bases between. Germline CDR1 is LGHNA and CDR2 is YSLEER. CDR3 amino acids: CASSLGGVTGELFF. The CDR3 bases are TGCGCCAGCAGCCTCGGCGGGGTTACCGGGGAGCTGTTTTTT.

The rearrangement joins TRBV4-3 to TRBJ2-2, with a possible D match to TRBD1 (6 bases). Germline V lookup: CDR1 LGHNA, CDR2 YSLEER. The CDR3 spans 16 residues. Trimming removed 0 bases at V and 6 bases at J, with 14 bases between. CDR3: CASSQDNRERAGELFF. In DNA form, the CDR3 reads TGCGCCAGCAGCCAAGACAACAGGGAGAGGGCCGGGGAGCTGTTTTTT.

The chain carries TRBV14 and TRBJ2-3, with D possibly TRBD2 on 6 matching bases. The germline V gene encodes CDR1 SGHDN and CDR2 FVKESK. The V and J ends lost 4 bases and 1 base respectively, with 12 bases between them. The CDR3 totals 15 residues. The CDR3 nucleotides are TGTGCCAGCAGCCCAAGCTTAGCGGGCACAGATACGCAGTATTTT. Protein product: CASSPSLAGTDTQYF.

The chain links TRBV7-9 to TRBJ1-4; 7 bases map to TRBD1. The CDR3 runs to 15 residues. CDR1 is SEHNR, CDR2 FQNEAQ, per germline (reference sequence). V was clipped by 5 bases and J by 4 bases; unmatched bases: 7. This CDR3 is CASSPTGTVNEKLFF. The CDR3, as DNA: TGTGCCAGCAGCCCCACTGGGACAGTTAATGAAAAACTGTTTTTT.

The rearrangement uses TRBV6-1 and TRBJ2-1, with 10 bases fitting TRBD1. The V and J ends lost 5 bases and 7 bases, in that order; junction bases with no gene match: 8. CDR1 is MNHNS and CDR2 is SASEGT in the germline V gene. CDR3 length equals 15 residues. The CDR3 here is CASSPRQGASNEQFF. The CDR3 DNA sequence: TGTGCCAGCAGTCCTCGACAGGGGGCTTCGAATGAGCAGTTCTTC.

This clone has just one count. The chain uses TRBV7-9 and TRBJ2-1, with D unclear. CDR3 length: 14 residues. Germline CDR1 is SEHNR and CDR2 is FQNEAQ (reference sequence). V was shortened by 2 bases and J by 1 base, with 6 bases between the two germline ends. The CDR3 DNA follows: TGTGCCAGCAGCTTATACTCTTCCTACAATGAGCAGTTCTTC. This codes for CASSLYSSYNEQFF.

The chain is built from TRBV19 and TRBJ1-4, with 11 bases fitting TRBD1. Per the germline V gene, CDR1 is LNHDA and CDR2 is SQIVND (reference sequence). The V gene end was trimmed by 7 bases and the J gene end by 1 base; junction bases not matched to a gene: 11. The CDR3 loop spans 18 amino acids. DNA for the CDR3: TGTGCCAGTATCCGCGGACAGGGGGCATTAGGAACTAATGAAAAACTGTTTTTT. Its protein product is CASIRGQGALGTNEKLFF.

The V and J genes are TRBV25-1 and TRBJ1-1; D possibly corresponds to TRBD1 (5 bases). CDR1 and CDR2 from the germline V gene are MGHDK and SYGVNS. Trimming removed 7 bases at V and 1 base at J, with 13 bases between. The CDR3 covers 14 residues. The CDR3, as DNA: TGTGCCAGCACCGGGGGGGTTGCGAACACTGAAGCTTTCTTT. The encoded protein is CASTGGVANTEAFF.

The genes are TRBV18 and TRBJ1-2; D uncertain. This CDR3 comprises 14 residues. The germline gives CDR1 KGHSH, CDR2 LQKENI. V lost 0 bases to trimming and J lost 6 bases, with 11 bases between them. Here the CDR3 reads CASSPPVGLDGYTF. As DNA, the CDR3 is TGTGCCAGCTCACCACCGGTGGGGTTGGATGGCTACACCTTC.

This clone was recorded only once. This rearrangement joins TRBV30 to TRBJ2-6; 8 bases match TRBD1. This CDR3 contains 18 residues. CDR1 is GTSNPN and CDR2 is SVGIG in the germline V gene (reference sequence). The ends lost 2 bases at V and 0 bases at J; junction bases unmatched: 9. The CDR3 is CAWSSTGAVLSGANVLTF. DNA for the CDR3: TGTGCCTGGAGTTCGACAGGGGCCGTTCTCTCTGGGGCCAACGTCCTGACTTTC.

The V and J genes are TRBV5-1 and TRBJ1-1, with 8 positions matching TRBD1. CDR3 length: 14 amino acids. Germline values: CDR1 SGHRS, CDR2 YFSETQ. V trimming: 4 bases; J trimming: 1 base; junction bases outside the gene matches: 3. The DNA of the CDR3 is TGCGCCAGCAGCGTGGGACAGGCGAACACTGAAGCTTTCTTT. Translating gives CASSVGQANTEAFF.

The chain is built from TRBV30 and TRBJ2-1; 14 bases match TRBD2. This CDR3 comprises 13 residues. Germline V lookup: CDR1 GTSNPN, CDR2 SVGIG (reference sequence). J was trimmed by 8 bases and V by 5 bases; bases with no gene match: 2. The CDR3 DNA is TGTGCCTGGGGACTAGCGGGAGGAGATGAGCAGTTCTTC. Translating gives CAWGLAGGDEQFF.

The chain has TRBV7-8 and TRBJ1-1; D might be TRBD1 (6 bases). The CDR3 runs 16 residues. V lost 5 bases and J lost 1, with 17 bases in between. Germline V CDR1 and CDR2: SGHVS, FQNEAQ. CDR3 DNA sequence: TGTGCCAGCAGCCTCCCCTCTCGGGGGGCGAACACTGAAGCTTTCTTT. It is translated as CASSLPSRGANTEAFF.